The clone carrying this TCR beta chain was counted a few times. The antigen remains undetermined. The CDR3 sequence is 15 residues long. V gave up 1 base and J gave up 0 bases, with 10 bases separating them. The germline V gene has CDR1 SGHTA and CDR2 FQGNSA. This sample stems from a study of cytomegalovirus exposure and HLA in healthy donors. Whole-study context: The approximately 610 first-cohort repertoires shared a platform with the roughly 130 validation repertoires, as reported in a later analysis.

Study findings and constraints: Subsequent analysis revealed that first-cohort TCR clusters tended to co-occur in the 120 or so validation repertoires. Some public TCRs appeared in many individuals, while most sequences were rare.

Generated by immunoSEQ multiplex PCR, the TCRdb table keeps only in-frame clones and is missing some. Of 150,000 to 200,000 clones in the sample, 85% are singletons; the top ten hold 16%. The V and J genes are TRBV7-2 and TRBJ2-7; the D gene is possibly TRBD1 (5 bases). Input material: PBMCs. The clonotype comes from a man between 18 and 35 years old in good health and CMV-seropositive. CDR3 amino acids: CASSLVVGLSYEQYF. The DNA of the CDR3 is TGTGCCAGCAGCTTAGTGGTGGGGCTCTCCTACGAGCAGTACTTC.